Sequencing of this TCR beta chain was carried out in a study of T cell responses to AZD1222 COVID-19 vaccine. Study findings and constraints: All repertoire sampling was performed exclusively after the peak T cell response. Baseline seropositivity characterized only six AZD1222 recipients. White British people made up most donors, females outnumbered males, and clonal diversity was possibly underestimated.

To note about this clone: What it binds is unknown.

Profiling relied on immunoSEQ multiplex PCR, and the TCRdb table lists in-frame clones only, not all of them. The repertoire holds some 130,000 clones, with around 86% as singletons. This receptor was identified in an adult in good health. The starting material was peripheral blood, obtained on day 0 of AZD1222 vaccination.

CDR3 bases: TGCGCCACCGAGGGGGCTATTAGCCCCTATAGCAATCAGCCCCAGCATTTT. Translated, it gives CATEGAISPYSNQPQHF. The V and J genes are TRBV10-2 and TRBJ1-5; 7 bases map to TRBD1. The CDR3 consists of 17 residues. V lost 10 bases, J lost 0 bases, and 15 bases stayed unmatched. Germline V gene data show CDR1 as WSHSY and CDR2 as SAAADI.